The clone carrying this T cell receptor beta chain was observed many times. What it binds is not known. One entry per CDR3 protein, called by TCRdb with MiXCR from the 5' RACE reads. The sample lists about 38,000 distinct CDR3 sequences, roughly 7.4% occurring once. This sample was taken from a study of spatial heterogeneity in lung cancer. Whole-study results and caveats: Ubiquitous expanded tumor TCRs appeared in blood more at resection than follow-up.

Noted time point: sample taken at primary tumor resection. Unsorted whole RNA samples from tumor, nontumor lung or frozen PBMC were sequenced. Germline assignment: CDR1 SGHTA and CDR2 FQGTGA. The length of the CDR3 is 15 residues. V lost 3 bases and J lost 7, with 13 bases in between. The chain uses TRBV7-3 and TRBJ1-6, with D unclear. The TCR sequence derives from a male donor with early-stage non-small cell lung cancer. Specimen: PBMCs, collected at surgery. The CDR3 DNA reads TGTGCCAGCAGCTTTTCACCGGGGAAGAATTCACCCCTCCACTTT. It yields the protein CASSFSPGKNSPLHF.